This TCR beta chain was retrieved from a study of beta chain features in type 1 diabetes. General study results and limits: Over-representation of high TCR-expressing cells was a possible consequence of cDNA sequencing. Patients' naive, central memory and Treg TCRB repertoires seemed closer to one another than those of healthy donors. People with Type 1 diabetes carried modestly yet significantly shorter TCRB CDR3s in all four CD4+ subsets. When VDJ junctions were examined, type 1 diabetes patients showed fewer insertions and more deletions.

Expressed TCRB transcripts were sequenced after all isolated RNA was converted to cDNA. Sequenced by immunoSEQ multiplex PCR; TCRdb stores in-frame clones only, minus some. The repertoire holds about 150,000 clones, with roughly 10% as singletons. The CDR3 has 14 amino acids. Germline values: CDR1 MDHEN, CDR2 SYDVKM. Between the trimmed V and J ends, which lost 8 bases and 4 bases, there was a span of 15 bases. In regard to this clone: Its antigen is currently unknown.

The sequenced sample consisted of naive CD4+ T cells from blood. The TCR was taken from a man younger than 30 in good health. This chain uses TRBV28 with TRBJ1-5; the D gene is possibly TRBD1 (6 bases). The CDR3 loop is CASGPGTNNQPQHF. The CDR3, as DNA: TGTGCCAGCGGGCCCGGGACAAATAATCAGCCCCAGCATTTT.